This T cell receptor beta chain was sequenced in a study of blood T cell repertoires in COVID-19. This clone occurred once. Some clones are missing from TCRdb's copy, which holds only in-frame ones; the method was immunoSEQ multiplex PCR. The sample includes over 250,000 clones, roughly 90% seen only once; the top ten take 2.6%. Sequenced sample: PBMCs or T cells enriched from blood (not recorded which). The receptor was derived from a man in his sixties who had recovered from COVID-19.

The CDR3 DNA reads TGTGCCAGCAGCCAACAGGGGACCACAGATACGCAGTATTTT. This codes for CASSQQGTTDTQYF. The rearrangement links TRBV7-3 to TRBJ2-3; 7 positions agree with TRBD1. Germline lookup yields CDR1 SGHTA and CDR2 FQGTGA. V lost 5 bases and J lost 2; bases outside the gene matches: 4. The length of the CDR3 is 14 residues.